Below, one T cell receptor (beta chain) is given with its context. Its specific antigen is unknown. No much larger clone exists at a distance of one base, and base qualities are not known. CDR1 and CDR2 were assigned from the germline V gene (reference sequence) as GTSNPN and SVGIG. Compared with germline, V lacks 4 bases and J lacks 7 bases; bases without a gene match: 13. From cysteine to phenylalanine, the CDR3 is 15 amino acids long. The entry retains the CDR3 DNA only, 45 bases that are in frame from base 1. The cohort included 29 patients with locally advanced or metastatic urothelial carcinoma who were treated at Memorial Sloan Kettering on a trial protocol. Peripheral blood mononuclear cells were collected pretreatment and during treatment, with between 1 and 8 total time points per patient. The Qiagen DNeasy Blood extraction kit was used to purify genomic DNA from total PBMCs and from tumor samples. PBMCs were collected pretreatment and during treatment, and were isolated and stored as previously described.

This sample was taken from a study of PD-L1 blockade in urothelial cancer (dated by TCRdb to 2017 to 2019). Regarding the study in general: All patients started therapy in the mid-2010s and received atezolizumab 1,200 mg intravenously every 3 weeks. Under ten patients achieved durable clinical benefit and roughly 20 did not. Whole exome sequencing and RNA sequencing of pretreatment tumors were performed alongside TCR sequencing in the same patients. Blood samples were analyzed 3 weeks after the start of treatment (second dose) and 6 weeks after the start of treatment. An exploratory multi-omic analysis was conducted of the somatic, immune and clinical correlates of response to PD-L1 blockade with atezolizumab in urothelial cancer. Pretreatment blood TCR-seq was available for about 27 patients, at least one posttreatment blood collection was obtained for roughly 25 patients, and tumor TCR-seq was available for roughly 25 patients. Blood samples gave a median of 141,255 T cells and 82,636 unique TCRs, with a median clonality of roughly 0.08. About 90% of the roughly 29 patients were identified as males with urothelial cancer of bladder origin, and a prior smoking history was reported by 18 of 29 patients. Durable clinical benefit was defined as a progression-free survival longer than 6 months, and TCR features were additionally tested against progression-free survival and overall survival. Patients had an ECOG performance status of 0 or 1 and had received between 0 and 3 prior chemotherapy regimens. Pretreatment tumor samples, along with matched peripheral blood serially collected before and after atezolizumab treatment, were subjected to TCR sequencing.

Beyond this particular receptor, the publication reports: Improved progression-free and overall survival was found to be associated with pretreatment peripheral blood TCR clonality below the median. Among patients with durable benefit, tumor-associated TCR clones showed greater expansion in peripheral blood 3 weeks after treatment started (n ≈ 24, p = 0.022). Because the sample size was small (n ≈ 29) and many of the analyses were exploratory, the results are meant to be hypothesis-generating.

Synthetic TCR analog templates were spiked into each PCR to estimate absolute template abundance from read counts. Using the immunoSEQ assay, TCRbeta CDR3 regions were amplified from genomic DNA with bias-controlled V and J gene primers. Sequencing of rearranged TCRbeta segments was performed at approximately 20X coverage. As for the original processing: Clustering was used to correct sequencing errors, and CDR3s were annotated against IMGT to assign V, D and J genes. Out-of-frame and stop-codon sequences were excluded, and only productive TCRbeta rearrangements were used in downstream analyses. Clonality was computed as one minus Shannon entropy normalized by the log of the number of unique productive sequences. Clones differing between time points or between blood and tumor were identified by Fisher's exact test with Benjamini-Hochberg correction at adjusted p below 0.01. TCRdb mirrors the immuneACCESS table, restricted to in-frame sequences. Some clones are absent from its copies; in checked studies, under half trace to an unresolved V gene, and the reason for the others is unknown. For V, J and clone size, that table is used; D and trimming come from the DNA. This sample comprises 90,000 to 120,000 clones, roughly nine tenths of them detected only once. 0.7% to 0.95% of the sample is in the top ten clones.

This specimen was PBMCs, taken around atezolizumab (anti-PD-L1) treatment. The sequence is built from TRBV30 and TRBJ1-2, with 9 bases in between that match TRBD1. The receptor was derived from an elderly woman with urothelial cancer. The DNA is as follows: TGTGCCTGGAAAACCCCGGGACAGGGTTTTGGTGGCTACACCTTC. It encodes CAWKTPGQGFGGYTF.